The rows below give T cell receptor beta chains drawn from one sample of a study of vaccination and CD4 T cells after COVID-19. MiXCR, applied by TCRdb to the PCR reads, yields one record per CDR3 protein. The sample carries about 4,500 distinct CDR3 sequences, roughly three fifths recorded once. These TCRs' antigens remain unknown. Material for sequencing was CD4+ T cells from blood, cultured in vitro. These receptor sequences come from a human donor in good health. The CDR3 runs from the conserved cysteine through the conserved F or W. A D gene is named only where the DNA matches it firmly. Only some rows state a clone size, as once, few, many or a class for expanded clones.

v_gene	j_gene	d_gene	abundance	CDR3nt	CDR3aa
TRBV7-8	TRBJ2-1	TRBD2	once	TGTGCCAGCAGTTCGCTAGCGGGAGAGTACAATGAGCAGTTCTTC	CASSSLAGEYNEQFF
TRBV12-3/TRBV12-4	TRBJ2-7	.	.	TGTGCCAGCAGTTTGGGCCCGAGGAGCTACGAGCAGTACTTC	CASSLGPRSYEQYF
TRBV20-1	TRBJ2-3	TRBD2	.	TGCAGTGCACTAGCGGGACCAGATACGCAGTATTTT	CSALAGPDTQYF
TRBV5-1	TRBJ2-7	.	large	TGCGCCAGCAGCTTGGACTTAGTCTCCTACGAGCAGTACTTC	CASSLDLVSYEQYF
TRBV7-2	TRBJ1-5	.	few	TGTGCCAGCAGCTTAAGGTGGGGACAGCCCCAGCATTTT	CASSLRWGQPQHF
TRBV6-5	TRBJ2-3	TRBD2	.	TGTGCCAGCAGTTACTCGACCCTAGCGGGGGTCTCAGATACGCAGTATTTT	CASSYSTLAGVSDTQYF
TRBV20-1	TRBJ2-3	.	.	TGCAGTGCTAGAGTCGCGACGGGGGATCCGTATTTT	CSARVATGDPYF
TRBV20-1	TRBJ2-5	TRBD1	.	TGCAGTGCTAGAACAGGGGGAGGCGAGACCCAGTACTTC	CSARTGGGETQYF
TRBV7-8	TRBJ1-6	.	.	TGTGCCAGCAGCTCCACTCTCGACAGTCCGCCCCTCCACTTT	CASSSTLDSPPLHF
TRBV5-4	TRBJ1-2	.	.	TGTGCCAGCAGCTCCGCACTAGTAGCCCCTTATGGCTACACCTTC	CASSSALVAPYGYTF
TRBV2	TRBJ2-3	TRBD1	few	TGTGCCAGCAGCAAGGGGGACAGATACACAGATACGCAGTATTTT	CASSKGDRYTDTQYF
TRBV15	TRBJ1-5	.	large	TGTGCCACCAGCCGCGTGGGGGCCGGTCAGCCCCAGCATTTT	CATSRVGAGQPQHF
TRBV7-2	TRBJ1-5	.	.	TGTGCCAGCAGCTTACATGTAGGGGGTAGCAATCAGCCCCAGCATTTT	CASSLHVGGSNQPQHF
TRBV6-2/TRBV6-3	TRBJ1-2	TRBD1	.	TGTGCCAGCAGTTACGGGAGGGGACAGTCCAGCTATGGCTACACCTTC	CASSYGRGQSSYGYTF
TRBV28	TRBJ1-2	.	.	TGTGCCAGCAGTCCCTCTTACAGAATCTATGGCTACACCTTC	CASSPSYRIYGYTF
TRBV15	TRBJ2-7	.	.	TGTGCCACCAGCAGAGCTTTGACGGCGGATTACGCGCAGTACTTC	CATSRALTADYAQYF
TRBV27	TRBJ1-6	.	few	TGTGCCAGCAGTATAAACGCCAATAATTCACCCCTCCACTTT	CASSINANNSPLHF
TRBV7-2	TRBJ2-7	.	.	TGTGCCAGCAGCAGTCGGATACAGGGTGTCGAGCAGTACTTC	CASSSRIQGVEQYF
TRBV4-1	TRBJ2-3	TRBD2	few	TGCGCCAGCAGCCAAGAAAGCCTAGCGGGCCGGCAGGGGGATACGCAGTATTTT	CASSQESLAGRQGDTQYF
TRBV12-3/TRBV12-4	TRBJ1-1	TRBD1	few	TGTGCCACCACAGGGGGATTGAACACTGAAGCTTTCTTT	CATTGGLNTEAFF
TRBV12-3/TRBV12-4	TRBJ1-6	.	.	TGTGCCAGCAGTGGGACCCGATGGGCCGATTCACCCCTCCACTTT	CASSGTRWADSPLHF
TRBV10-3	TRBJ2-2	TRBD2	few	TGTGCCATCAGTGACGGACTAGCGGGGGTCACCGGGGAGCTGTTTTTT	CAISDGLAGVTGELFF
TRBV11-1	TRBJ1-1	TRBD1	.	TGTGCCAGCAGTTCCCGACAGGGGGCTGTGGGCACTGAAGCTTTCTTT	CASSSRQGAVGTEAFF
TRBV6-2/TRBV6-3	TRBJ2-7	.	.	TGTGCCAGCAACATTCCCCCCGAGCAGTACTTC	CASNIPPEQYF
TRBV6-4	TRBJ2-3	.	.	TGTGCCAGCAGTCCCACGGGAGATACGCAGTATTTT	CASSPTGDTQYF
TRBV18	TRBJ2-6	.	.	TGTGCCAGCTCACCACAGTGGGGGGCTGGGGCCAACGTCCTGACTTTC	CASSPQWGAGANVLTF
TRBV20-1	TRBJ2-3	TRBD2	.	TGCAGTGCCGGACTAGCGGGATTGGGAGATACGCAGTATTTT	CSAGLAGLGDTQYF
TRBV20-1	TRBJ2-5	TRBD1	.	TGCAGTGCTAACAGGGGAGAGACCCAGTACTTC	CSANRGETQYF
TRBV7-9	TRBJ2-5	TRBD2	.	TGTGCCAGCAGCTACGGACGGGGGGGATCCCAAGAGACCCAGTACTTC	CASSYGRGGSQETQYF
TRBV20-1	TRBJ1-5	.	.	TGCAGTGCTAGCCCCAGTGATTATAGCAATCAGCCCCAGCATTTT	CSASPSDYSNQPQHF
TRBV29-1	TRBJ2-7	.	few	TGCAGCGTGGGGCTAGCGTCCTACGAGCAGTACTTC	CSVGLASYEQYF
TRBV19	TRBJ2-1	TRBD2	.	TGTGCCAGTAGGGGGACTAGGGCGGGAGGGAGAAGCTCCTACAATGAGCAGTTCTTC	CASRGTRAGGRSSYNEQFF
TRBV5-1	TRBJ2-7	.	.	TGCGCCAGCAGCTTGGGGCAGATAACTTACGAGCAGTACTTC	CASSLGQITYEQYF
TRBV14	TRBJ1-1	.	.	TGTGCCAGCAGCCAAGATAGGGTCCTTGAAGCTTTCTTT	CASSQDRVLEAFF
TRBV2	TRBJ1-1	TRBD1	.	TGTGCCAGCAGTGAAGTTGGGCAGGGGGGGAACACTGAAGCTTTCTTT	CASSEVGQGGNTEAFF
TRBV7-2	TRBJ2-3	TRBD1	.	TGTGCCAGCAGCTTAACATCGACAGGGGCGGATACGCAGTATTTT	CASSLTSTGADTQYF
TRBV27	TRBJ1-2	TRBD1	.	TGTGCCAGCAGGGGAAGGGACAGCGTGAACTATGGCTACACCTTC	CASRGRDSVNYGYTF
TRBV2	TRBJ2-7	.	.	TGTGCCAGCAGGGCTCTCCCGGCGACAGCTTACGAGCAGTACTTC	CASRALPATAYEQYF
TRBV6-1	TRBJ1-6	.	.	TGTGCCAGCAAAGTGGGTAGTCTCTCACCCCTCCACTTT	CASKVGSLSPLHF
TRBV23-1	TRBJ1-1	.	.	TGCGCCAGCGGCCTACGGCGCCCGGCTGAAGCTTTCTTT	CASGLRRPAEAFF
TRBV6-2/TRBV6-3	TRBJ1-5	.	few	TGTGCCAGCAGTTACTCGATCGGTCAGCCCCAGCATTTT	CASSYSIGQPQHF
TRBV6-4	TRBJ2-2	.	.	TGTGCCAGCAGTGACGGGCAATCAGCCGGGGGGCTGTTTTTT	CASSDGQSAGGLFF
TRBV7-9	TRBJ1-1	TRBD1	.	TGTGCCAGCAGCCAAGTGGGAGGGGGCGAAATTGAAGCTTTCTTT	CASSQVGGGEIEAFF
TRBV5-4	TRBJ2-3	.	.	TGTGCCAGCAGCTTGAGCGGAGCTGGTTTATCCGATACGCAGTATTTT	CASSLSGAGLSDTQYF
TRBV24-1	TRBJ2-1	.	.	TGTGCCACCAGTTGGGGCTATGAGCAGTTCTTC	CATSWGYEQFF
TRBV20-1	TRBJ2-1	TRBD2	.	TGCAGTGCTAGTATCCGCGGGAGGGCCGGCGATGAGCAGTTCTTC	CSASIRGRAGDEQFF